This T cell receptor (beta chain) was observed in a study of chronic HIV infection and antiretroviral therapy. Using its own MiXCR run on the 5' RACE reads, TCRdb lists one record per CDR3 protein. Among some 46,000 distinct CDR3 sequences listed, about 20% were seen once. At least ten counts were recorded for this clonotype. Sequencing input: peripheral blood. This clonotype originated in an adult who had HIV and had not received antiretroviral therapy, or was an uninfected healthy control (not recorded which).

CDR3 coding DNA: TGTGCCAGCAGTTTCGACAGACCCCTCCACTTT. Translating it yields CASSFDRPLHF. The chain has TRBV28 and TRBJ1-6; the D gene is possibly TRBD1 (5 bases). V lost 3 bases and J 12 bases, leaving 6 bases between the germline ends. There are 11 residues in the CDR3. Germline V lookup: CDR1 MDHEN, CDR2 SYDVKM.